The text below deals with one T cell receptor beta chain. This clonotype was observed a few times. Its antigen is still unknown. Base qualities are missing; no much larger clone stands one base away. The library was produced with 5' RACE. Sequenced on an Illumina HiSeq 2000. Template switching added a universal primer binding site, and the final cDNA carried a unique molecular identifier that allowed TCR cDNA molecules to be counted accurately. Specific primers in the conserved constant-segment region were used to synthesize first-strand cDNA for the TCR alpha and beta chains. Each cDNA library was double barcoded, with a SMART-Mk sample barcode plus Illumina barcodes, to control for contamination. TruSeq adapter sequences, together with Illumina sample barcodes, were added in two successive PCR steps. TCR alpha and beta cDNA libraries were sequenced on the Illumina HiSeq platform with custom primers. The published analysis was carried out like this. Unique molecular identifiers were extracted from raw reads with MiGEC, and CDR3 positions were determined with MiXCR. Recombination models were inferred per individual with the repgenHMM and IGoR tools using an EM algorithm. The tcR package in R was used for shared clonotype analysis, with sharing normalized by the product of cloneset sizes. To study raw recombination without the effects of thymic and clonal selection, out-of-frame nonproductive sequences were analyzed. TCRdb trimmed public reads at Q25 via fastp, called clones via MiXCR and kept in-frame beta chains. Entries are consolidated by CDR3 protein sequence, retaining the most common genes and DNA. Clone size and V and J calls follow TCRdb, not the original study. This sample is represented by around 1.7 million distinct CDR3 sequences; about 32% of them were singletons. 0.25% to 0.3% of the sample comes from the top ten.

All donors were healthy Caucasians. CDR1 and CDR2, looked up from the germline V gene, are SGHRS and YFSETQ. From the cysteine through the phenylalanine, the CDR3 covers 17 amino acids. Left in the record is the CDR3 DNA by itself, 51 bases read in frame from the first base. The junction shows trimming of 1 base on V and 7 bases on J, and the gene matches do not reach 10 bases of it. The data were taken from a study of identical twins listed by TCRdb under 2016. In terms of the full investigation: To test whether fetal clonotypes persist, this study deep-sequenced TCR alpha and beta repertoires from monozygotic twins, from unrelated adults of various ages, and from cord blood. To rule out contamination, the twin experiments were replicated at different times with different library preparation protocols. What the authors observed across the whole study: Zero-insertion analyses could be partly confounded by invariant T cells such as MAIT and iNKT, though diverse VJ usage argued against such confounding for most clonotypes. Abundant cord blood beta clonotypes carried fewer insertions; young adult naive repertoires showed a weaker similar trend, while memory repertoires showed none. The excess sharing between twins in beta out-of-frame sequences was weaker because fewer shared sequences reduced the signal-to-noise ratio. Compared with coincidental sharing between unrelated individuals, an excess of low generation-probability sequences was observed among out-of-frame TCR alpha sequences shared between twins. Because the same donors could not be followed over many years, the conclusions depended on cross-sectional statistical analysis. Out-of-frame TCR alpha sharing in monozygotic twins was systematically underestimated by recombination models, whereas sharing between unrelated individuals was in agreement with the recombination models.

Sequencing was done on a sample of cord blood. The rearranged segments are TRBV5-1 and TRBJ2-1, with 11 junctional bases fitting TRBD2. The clonotype comes from a newborn girl in good health. The CDR3 region reads CASSLIGSGRAGNEQFF. The nucleotide sequence reads as follows: TGCGCCAGCAGCTTGATCGGTAGCGGGAGGGCCGGGAATGAGCAGTTCTTC. Reference TRBV5-1 and TRBJ2-1 genes cover what lies past the CDR3, so the full variable domain is KAGVTQTPRYLIKTRGQQVTLSCSPISGHRSVSWYQQTPGQGLQFLFEYFSETQRNKGNFPGRFSGRQFSNSRSEMNVSTLELGDSALYLCASSLIGSGRAGNEQFFGPGTRLTVL.